This T cell receptor (beta chain) was sequenced in a study of human T cells and chemical hapten exposure (dated by TCRdb to about 2021). Context from the whole study: For sensitization, 2% DPC in acetone was applied to an approximately 2 cm by approximately 2 cm area of upper inner arm skin. Throughout the study period of roughly five months, patients also received therapeutic DPC doses to the scalp every week. Patch testing on the upper back used Finn chambers containing 0.01% DPC, with scoring done after 6 days according to International Contact Dermatitis Research Group standards. Alopecia areata with under or over 50% scalp involvement, alopecia totalis and alopecia universalis were represented in the patient cohort, which was mostly female. Libraries were pooled for sequencing, and variation in per-sample TCR yields was attributed mainly to small differences in library volumes within the pool. The study tracked peripheral blood TCR repertoire changes in vivo during primary and secondary sensitization to the hapten diphenylcyclopropenone (DPC) in alopecia patients. Blood was sampled from patients pre-sensitization (week 0) and at 2, 6 and about 24 weeks after DPC sensitization. For TCR sequencing, blood came from 25 to 35 alopecia patients at anywhere from one to four time points (pre-sensitization, 2, 6 and 24 weeks). Results and caveats for the whole study, not just this receptor: Expanded TCRs formed significantly more large CDR3 similarity clusters than pre-sensitization or healthy control sets, consistent with antigen-driven responses. Because every patient had alopecia, a presumed autoimmune disease, the patients' immune response might differ from that of healthy individuals. Patch test score correlated positively with the number of PT1 expanded TCRs, reaching significance at thresholds 8, 16 and 32 but not at 4. DPC sensitization did not change the number of TCRs with a frequency above 1 in 1000, and there was no evidence of changes in global repertoire structure. After repeated subsampling, the strength of the expansion versus patch-test correlation and the threshold at which it became significant changed.

The library was generated by RACE. TCRdb lists the instrument as NextSeq 500. During library preparation, unique molecular identifiers were attached to individual cDNA molecules so that TCRs could be counted quantitatively and reproducibly. Each blood RNA sample was used to sequence both TCR alpha and TCR beta chains. Per the source publication's procedure: Samples had a median of approximately 93,000 TCRs, with a range from about 23,224 to 750,000. V, J and CDR3 annotation of the TCR reads was carried out using the Decombinator software suite. For the PS versus PT1 abundance plots, all samples were subsampled to the same number of TCRs (28,000). Expanded TCRs were defined as absent before sensitization and observed at least eight times at the 2-week time point. The public sequencing data were trimmed at Q25 with fastp and processed into clonotypes with MiXCR by TCRdb, which kept only in-frame beta chains. CDR3 protein duplicates are merged, each entry listing the most common genes and DNA. TCRdb assigned the V and J calls; the authors' analysis was not used. The sample profile shows about 52,000 distinct CDR3 sequences; roughly 9.5% of them were found once. Of the sample, approximately 16% falls within the top ten clones.

There are many counts of this clonotype. Its antigen specificity is not known. No base quality information exists; no much larger clone differs at one position. Taken with the paper, the label for time point translates to: patch test 3, about 24 weeks after DPC sensitization. The sample's treatment or condition label, decoded: therapeutic diphenylcyclopropenone sensitization with weekly scalp DPC. At every patch-test visit, the blood draw took place before the patch test was put on. Patients were considered eligible if aged 18 to 70, diagnosed with alopecia and deemed suitable for DPC therapy, and patients were excluded if pregnant. Total RNA was extracted from unfractionated whole blood collected in Tempus Blood RNA tubes. Sequenced here: whole blood, sampled in connection with sensitization to the hapten diphenylcyclopropenone (DPC). The sequence came from a woman in her thirties or forties with alopecia areata. Some clones in this sample may be carry-over from other donors' samples.

The DNA is as follows: TGTGCCAGCAGTGAGGGTGAGGGGGATATTTCACCCCTCCACTTT. Protein translation: CASSEGEGDISPLHF. The sequence joins TRBV25-1 to TRBJ1-6; the D gene is possibly TRBD1, with 6 bases matching. Its CDR3 holds 15 amino acids, cysteine through phenylalanine. Here the CDR3 DNA is all that survives: 45 bases in frame from base 1. Deletion took 3 bases off V and 9 bases off J, with a span of 15 bases between the germline ends. In the germline V gene, CDR1 corresponds to MGHDK and CDR2 to SYGVNS.